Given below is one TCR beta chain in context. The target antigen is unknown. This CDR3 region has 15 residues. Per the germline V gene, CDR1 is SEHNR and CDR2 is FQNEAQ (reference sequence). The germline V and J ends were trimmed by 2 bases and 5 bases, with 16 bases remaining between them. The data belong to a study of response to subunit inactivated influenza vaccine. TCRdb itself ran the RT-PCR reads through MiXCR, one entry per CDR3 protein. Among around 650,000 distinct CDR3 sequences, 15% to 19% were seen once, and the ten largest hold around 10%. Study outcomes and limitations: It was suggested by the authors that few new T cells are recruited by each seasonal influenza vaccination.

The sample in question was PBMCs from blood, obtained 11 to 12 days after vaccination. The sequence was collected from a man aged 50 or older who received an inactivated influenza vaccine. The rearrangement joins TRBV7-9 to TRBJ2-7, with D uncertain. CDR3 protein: CASSLSERSGDEQYF. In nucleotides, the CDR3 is TGTGCCAGCAGCTTATCCGAAAGGAGTGGGGACGAGCAGTACTTC.